This T cell receptor beta chain was captured by sequencing in a study of patients and donors after allogeneic stem cell transplantation. The CDR3 loop spans 10 amino acids. CDR1 and CDR2 from the germline V gene are DFQATT and SNEGSKA (reference sequence). TCRdb reprocessed the RT-PCR reads with MiXCR, giving one entry per CDR3 protein. This table holds approximately 98,000 distinct CDR3 sequences, about a third found once. There are a few counts of this clonotype. The chain is built from TRBV20-1 and TRBJ2-1; D call uncertain. This TCR was recovered from a human donor who was either an allogeneic HSCT recipient or a stem cell or donor lymphocyte infusion donor (not recorded which). It is not recorded whose cells these are; they may come from a transplant donor. Sequences were obtained from blood, either unsorted or a sorted T cell fraction (not recorded which). CDR3 in DNA: TGCAGCGCACTAACCGTTGAGCAGTTCTTC. Translating gives CSALTVEQFF.